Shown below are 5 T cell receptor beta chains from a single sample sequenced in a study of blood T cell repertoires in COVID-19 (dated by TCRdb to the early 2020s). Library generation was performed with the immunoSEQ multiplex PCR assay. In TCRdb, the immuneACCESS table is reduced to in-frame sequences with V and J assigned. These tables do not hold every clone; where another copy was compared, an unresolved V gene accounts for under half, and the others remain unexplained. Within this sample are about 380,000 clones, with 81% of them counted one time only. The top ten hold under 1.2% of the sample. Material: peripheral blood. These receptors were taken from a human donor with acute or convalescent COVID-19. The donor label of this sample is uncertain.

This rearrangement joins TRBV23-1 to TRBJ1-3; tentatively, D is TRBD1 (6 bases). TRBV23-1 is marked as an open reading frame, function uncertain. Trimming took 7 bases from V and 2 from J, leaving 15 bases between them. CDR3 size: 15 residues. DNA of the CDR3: TGCGCCAGCAAGATAACAGGGTACGCTGGAAACACCATATATTTT. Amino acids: CASKITGYAGNTIYF.

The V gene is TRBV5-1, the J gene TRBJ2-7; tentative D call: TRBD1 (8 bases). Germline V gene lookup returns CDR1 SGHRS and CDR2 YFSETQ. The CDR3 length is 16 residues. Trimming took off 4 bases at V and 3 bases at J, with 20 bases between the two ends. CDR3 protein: CASSPRDRTGGYEQYF. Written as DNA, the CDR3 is TGCGCCAGCAGCCCGCGGGACAGGACGGGGGGCTACGAGCAGTACTTC.

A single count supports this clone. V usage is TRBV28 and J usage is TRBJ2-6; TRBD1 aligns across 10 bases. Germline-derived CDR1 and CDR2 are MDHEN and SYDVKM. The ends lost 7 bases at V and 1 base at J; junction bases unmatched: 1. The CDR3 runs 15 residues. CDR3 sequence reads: CASKGQGSGANVLTF. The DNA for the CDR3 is TGTGCCAGCAAGGGACAGGGGTCTGGGGCCAACGTCCTGACTTTC.

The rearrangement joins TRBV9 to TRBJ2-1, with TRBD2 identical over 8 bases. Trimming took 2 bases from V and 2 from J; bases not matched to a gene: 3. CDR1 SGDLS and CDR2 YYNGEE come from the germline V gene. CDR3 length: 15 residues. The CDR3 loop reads CASSVSGLAYNEQFF. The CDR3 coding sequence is TGTGCCAGCAGCGTCTCGGGACTAGCCTACAATGAGCAGTTCTTC.

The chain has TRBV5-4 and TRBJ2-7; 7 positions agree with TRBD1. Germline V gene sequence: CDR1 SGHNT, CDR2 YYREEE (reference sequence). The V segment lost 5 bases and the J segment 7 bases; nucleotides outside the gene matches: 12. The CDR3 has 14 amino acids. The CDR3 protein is CASSEAIKGAEQYF. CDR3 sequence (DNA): TGTGCCAGCAGTGAGGCGATAAAGGGGGCGGAGCAGTACTTC.